Following are 14 T cell receptor beta chains from one sample sequenced in a study of blood T cell repertoires in COVID-19. Sequencing was performed with immunoSEQ multiplex PCR; in TCRdb, only in-frame clones are kept and a portion is missing. The table lists about 440,000 clones, roughly 88% of them singletons. Sequencing used peripheral blood. These receptors were obtained from a woman aged 50 to 65 with COVID-19, enrolled during active disease.

The chain employs TRBV4-1 and TRBJ1-1; D call uncertain. V lost 3 bases, J lost 5 bases, and 10 bases lay in between. Per germline, CDR1 MGHRA and CDR2 YSYEKL. This CDR3 is 13 amino acids long. CDR3 nucleotides: TGCGCCAGCAGCCATACCATGAGGACTGAAGCTTTCTTT. Protein sequence: CASSHTMRTEAFF.

The rearrangement links TRBV10-3 to TRBJ1-1, with D possibly matching TRBD1 (6 bases). CDR3 length: 15 amino acids. The V and J ends lost 2 bases and 10 bases respectively, with 20 bases between them. The germline V gene has CDR1 ENHRY and CDR2 SYGVKD. Here the CDR3 reads CAISETGQLILGAFF. CDR3 DNA: TGTGCCATCAGTGAGACAGGACAGCTTATCCTCGGAGCTTTCTTT.

The chain joins TRBV3-1 (or the pseudogene TRBV3-2) to TRBJ1-2; tentatively, D is TRBD1 (5 bases). The length of the CDR3 is 12 residues. The germline V gene encodes CDR1 LGHDT and CDR2 YNNKEL (reference sequence). V shed 4 bases and J shed 13 bases, with 16 bases lying between them. CDR3 protein: CASSPAGGGGTF. In DNA, the CDR3 is TGTGCCAGCAGCCCAGCAGGCGGGGGAGGCACCTTC.

V and J are TRBV5-1 and TRBJ1-1; D is perhaps TRBD1 (5 bases). The CDR3 consists of 14 residues. Germline V lookup: CDR1 SGHRS, CDR2 YFSETQ. V was shortened by 8 bases and J by 0 bases, with 14 bases between the two germline ends. The CDR3 DNA is TGCGCCAGTCGGAACGGGGGGGTGAACACTGAAGCTTTCTTT. Its translation: CASRNGGVNTEAFF.

The chain is built from TRBV5-4 and TRBJ2-7; 9 bases are shared with TRBD1. Per the germline V gene, CDR1 is SGHNT and CDR2 is YYREEE (reference sequence). The junction had 7 bases not matched to a gene; V was cut back by 6 bases and J by 0 bases. The CDR3 contains 15 residues. The CDR3: CASTVRDRVSYEQYF. In nucleotides, the CDR3 is TGTGCCAGCACTGTCCGGGACAGGGTCTCCTACGAGCAGTACTTC.

This clone was picked up one time. The CDR3 here is CASSPIPGQGASYGYTF. CDR3 in DNA: TGCGCCAGCAGCCCTATACCGGGACAGGGGGCCAGCTATGGCTACACCTTC. The chain links TRBV4-1 to TRBJ1-2, with 12 bases matching TRBD1. This CDR3 is 17 amino acids long. Germline CDR1 and CDR2: MGHRA and YSYEKL. Losses at the gene ends were 4 bases for V and 4 bases for J; bases not matched to a gene: 10.

CDR3 sequence (DNA): TGTGCCAGCAGCGCGGATACCGGGGTTCAGTACTTC. Translation: CASSADTGVQYF. This sequence joins TRBV5-6 and TRBJ2-4; D perhaps matches TRBD2 (5 bases). V was pared by 4 bases and J by 11 bases, with 13 bases between. CDR1 is SGHDT, CDR2 YYEEEE, per germline. The CDR3 runs to 12 residues.

The CDR3 DNA is TGTGCCAGCATCCGGGACAGGGACACCGGGGAGCTGTTTTTT. Translated, it gives CASIRDRDTGELFF. The V and J genes are TRBV28 and TRBJ2-2, with 9 positions matching TRBD1. Unmatched junction bases numbered 3, after V lost 7 bases and J lost 3 bases. CDR1 is MDHEN and CDR2 is SYDVKM in the germline V gene. This CDR3 has 14 amino acids.

The chain employs TRBV5-1 and TRBJ2-1; D may be TRBD2 (6 bases). The V gene lost 3 bases and the J gene lost 8 bases, with 18 bases spanning the gap. Looked up from germline, CDR1 is SGHRS and CDR2 is YFSETQ. The CDR3 covers 15 residues. The CDR3, as DNA: TGCGCCAGCAGCTCCGGGACTGAGAAGGTGGATGAGCAGTTCTTC. Amino acids: CASSSGTEKVDEQFF.

The table lists this clone with a few counts. The chain is built from TRBV30 and TRBJ1-2; D is ambiguous. Trimming removed 5 bases from V and 2 bases from J, with 12 bases in between. The CDR3 consists of 13 residues. Germline V gives CDR1 GTSNPN, CDR2 SVGIG (reference sequence). CDR3 region: CAWQPTGNYGYTF. CDR3 nucleotides: TGTGCCTGGCAACCGACGGGGAACTATGGCTACACCTTC.

This chain connects TRBV19 to TRBJ2-2; D is possibly TRBD1 (7 bases). There are 16 residues in the CDR3. CDR1 and CDR2 from the germline V gene are LNHDA and SQIVND (reference sequence). V lost 3 bases to trimming and J lost 6 bases, with 17 bases between them. The CDR3 is CASSISGPGGPGELFF. The CDR3 DNA follows: TGTGCCAGTAGTATTAGTGGGCCAGGGGGGCCCGGGGAGCTGTTTTTT. The full variable domain, completed using reference TRBV19 and TRBJ2-2, is DGGITQSPKYLFRKEGQNVTLSCEQNLNHDAMYWYRQDPGQGLRLIYYSQIVNDFQKGDIAEGYSVSREKKESFPLTVTSAQKNPTAFYLCASSISGPGGPGELFFGEGSRLTVL.

This chain connects TRBV5-6 to TRBJ2-3; D not certain. Germline V lookup: CDR1 SGHDT, CDR2 YYEEEE. V shed 0 bases and J shed 9 bases, with 11 bases lying between them. The CDR3 spans 13 residues. This CDR3 is CASSLDYHGTQYF. The CDR3 bases are TGTGCCAGCAGCTTGGACTACCACGGGACGCAGTATTTT.

The CDR3 nucleotides read TGTGCCAGTAGTATAGGAGCCGGTAATAGGGGAGCTTTCTTT. This sequence encodes CASSIGAGNRGAFF. The chain joins TRBV19 to TRBJ1-1, with a possible D match to TRBD1 (5 bases). V lost 1 base and J 10 bases, leaving 16 bases between the germline ends. This CDR3 region has 14 residues. Germline V gives CDR1 LNHDA, CDR2 SQIVND (reference sequence).

This clone was seen only a few times. The junction and the germline gene differ at one end; a read error may be behind it. CDR3 in amino acids: CSARYPQNVF. Written as DNA, the CDR3 is TGCAGTGCTAGGTACCCACAGAATGTCTTT. The V and J genes are TRBV20-1 and TRBJ1-1; D unclear. Germline CDR1 DFQATT, CDR2 SNEGSKA (reference sequence). The CDR3 has 10 amino acids.